The 14 T cell receptor beta chains given below trace back to one sample, sequenced in a study of Tregs in tolerant kidney transplant recipients. TCRdb keeps only in-frame clones here, not all; method: immunoSEQ multiplex PCR. The ten most abundant clones cover roughly 0.8% of a sample with roughly 50,000 clones. This material consisted of CD4+ T cells from blood, taken before the transplant. The receptors derive from a human donor who received a combined kidney and bone marrow transplant.

As to this clone: Coverage ceases 3 residues before the CDR3 finishes, and the germline J gene fills in the end. The gene calls are TRBV29-1 and TRBJ1-5; 8 positions match TRBD1. V was pared by 4 bases and J by 5 bases, with 4 bases of the junction left unmatched. Per germline, CDR1 SQVTM and CDR2 ANQGSEA. CDR3 size: 13 residues. The part of the CDR3 DNA that was read is TGCAGCGTTGGTGAACAGGGGGATCAGCCC. As protein: CSVGEQGDQP. The entire CDR3 is CSVGEQGDQPQHF.

Details on this clone: Coverage ceases 3 residues before the CDR3 finishes, and the germline J gene fills in the end. The gene calls are TRBV18 and TRBJ2-5; D gene ambiguous. The V and J ends lost 3 bases and 4 bases respectively, with 9 bases between them. CDR3 length: 13 amino acids. Germline CDR1 KGHSH, CDR2 LQKENI. The DNA read from the CDR3 is TGTGCCAGCTCACCGGCACAACGAGAGACC. Protein sequence: CASSPAQRET. The CDR3 as a whole reads CASSPAQRETQYF.

Worth noting for this clone: The missing CDR3 end, 3 residues past where the read stops, is filled in from the germline J gene. The V call is TRBV7-7, the J call TRBJ1-1; D is perhaps TRBD1 (6 bases). Germline V lookup: CDR1 SSHAT, CDR2 FNYEAQ (reference sequence). CDR3 length equals 14 residues. The V gene lost 5 bases and the J gene lost 1 base, with 11 bases spanning the gap. The sequenced CDR3 bases are TGTGCCAGCAGCCCAATACAGGGGAACACTGAA. Amino acids: CASSPIQGNTE. Given in full, the CDR3 is CASSPIQGNTEAFF.

With regard to this clone: The missing CDR3 end, 3 residues past where the read stops, is filled in from the germline J gene. The chain carries TRBV20-1 and TRBJ2-5; tentative D call: TRBD1 (5 bases). In germline, CDR1 is DFQATT, CDR2 SNEGSKA (reference sequence). Trimming removed 4 bases at V and 1 base at J, with 10 bases between. The CDR3 has 13 residues. CDR3 loop: CSATRGVQETQYF. The sequenced part of the CDR3 DNA is TGCAGTGCTACAAGGGGTGTCCAAGAGACC.

Notes on this clone: Sequencing ends 3 residues short of the CDR3 end; the germline J gene provides the rest. This rearrangement joins TRBV20-1 to TRBJ1-2, with D maybe TRBD1 (6 bases). CDR1 and CDR2 from the germline V gene are DFQATT and SNEGSKA (reference sequence). The CDR3 spans 13 residues. The V end was cut by 6 bases, the J end by 4 bases, with 15 bases between. The covered CDR3 bases are TGCAGTGCCGCCGCGGACAGCCCCTATGGC. Its protein is CSAAADSPYG. The entire CDR3 protein reads CSAAADSPYGYTF.

Concerning this clone itself: The read ends 3 residues shy of where the CDR3 ends; the end is completed using the germline J gene. The gene calls are TRBV19 and TRBJ2-7; 9 nucleotides align to TRBD1. Germline CDR1 is LNHDA and CDR2 is SQIVND (reference sequence). This CDR3 spans 16 amino acids. V shed 7 bases, J shed 0 bases, and the junction held 10 bases outside the gene matches. CDR3 sequence reads: CASKPGGQGLSYEQYF. The sequenced CDR3 bases are TGTGCCAGTAAACCGGGGGGACAGGGACTCTCCTACGAG.

Of note for this clone: The read falls 3 residues short of the CDR3 end, and the missing part is taken from the germline J gene. The V gene is TRBV5-1, the J gene TRBJ1-2, with a tentative D call TRBD1 (5 bases). CDR1 and CDR2 from the germline V gene are SGHRS and YFSETQ. V was trimmed by 0 bases and J by 6 bases, leaving 12 bases between them. CDR3 length equals 14 residues. CDR3 DNA, as far as it was read: TGCGCCAGCAGCTTGGTACCAGGGCAAGATGGC. Residues: CASSLVPGQDG. The whole CDR3 protein reads CASSLVPGQDGYTF. The variable domain in full, with the rest retrieved from reference TRBV5-1 and TRBJ1-2, is KAGVTQTPRYLIKTRGQQVTLSCSPISGHRSVSWYQQTPGQGLQFLFEYFSETQRNKGNFPGRFSGRQFSNSRSEMNVSTLELGDSALYLCASSLVPGQDGYTFGSGTRLTVV.

Turning to this clone: The read ends 3 residues before the CDR3 terminus; that terminus is restored from the germline J gene. The chain employs TRBV6-2 or TRBV6-3 and TRBJ1-2; 10 bases agree with TRBD1. The germline gives CDR1 MNHEY, CDR2 SVGEGT. The CDR3 is 14 residues long. The J segment lost 4 bases and the V segment lost 4 bases, leaving 3 bases of the junction unmatched. CDR3 protein: CASSSRTGGYGYTF. CDR3 bases read: TGTGCCAGCAGTTCCCGGACAGGGGGCTATGGC.

Concerning this clone: With the read ending 3 residues before the CDR3 end, the germline J gene is used to fill in that end. The chain employs TRBV18 and TRBJ2-7, with 8 bases identical to TRBD2. The CDR3 runs 15 residues. The germline CDR1 and CDR2 sequences are KGHSH and LQKENI. J was trimmed by 4 bases and V by 2 bases; bases with no gene match: 7. CDR3 DNA, as far as it was read: TGTGCCAGCTCACCAGGTCAGCGGGGGCAGTACGAG. Residues: CASSPGQRGQYE. The complete CDR3 reads CASSPGQRGQYEQYF. Full variable domain (missing parts from reference TRBV18 and TRBJ2-7): NAGVMQNPRHLVRRRGQEARLRCSPMKGHSHVYWYRQLPEEGLKFMVYLQKENIIDESGMPKERFSAEFPKEGPSILRIQQVVRGDSAAYFCASSPGQRGQYEQYFGPGTRLTVT.

Note on this clone: Coverage ceases 3 residues before the CDR3 finishes, and the germline J gene fills in the end. The J gene is TRBJ2-1, the V gene TRBV7-7, with 13 bases identical to TRBD2. Losses at the gene ends were 2 bases for V and 8 bases for J; bases not matched to a gene: 12. Germline lookup yields CDR1 SSHAT and CDR2 FNYEAQ (reference sequence). CDR3 length: 18 residues. CDR3 region: CASSLYVRGLAGRDEQFF. The DNA read from the CDR3 is TGTGCCAGCAGCTTATATGTGCGGGGACTAGCGGGAAGGGATGAG.

The CDR3 bases that were read are TGTGCCTGGAAAACAGCGGGAGGGCCGGTTACG. This translates into CAWKTAGGPVT. The full-length CDR3 reads as CAWKTAGGPVTQYF. The rearrangement links TRBV30 to TRBJ2-3, with 10 bases lining up with TRBD2. The CDR3 goes on 3 residues after the read ends, and that part is filled in from the germline J gene. CDR3 length equals 14 residues. The ends lost 4 bases at V and 8 bases at J; junction bases unmatched: 9. Germline loops: CDR1 GTSNPN, CDR2 SVGIG (reference sequence).

Turning to this clone: The read falls 3 residues short of the CDR3 end, and the missing part is taken from the germline J gene. The chain links TRBV5-1 to TRBJ1-4; possible D gene TRBD1, 6 bases. Per the germline V gene, CDR1 is SGHRS and CDR2 is YFSETQ. The ends were cut back, 8 bases at V and 3 bases at J, with 17 bases in the middle. This CDR3 is 15 amino acids long. CDR3 region: CASTGGGSANEKLFF. The CDR3 bases that were read are TGCGCCAGTACGGGGGGGGGCAGTGCTAATGAAAAA.

About this clone: The CDR3 end is not reached by the read, which stops 3 residues before it; the germline J gene fills it in. The V call is TRBV7-9, the J call TRBJ2-3, with 8 positions matching TRBD1. The germline V gene encodes CDR1 SEHNR and CDR2 FQNEAQ (reference sequence). J lost 0 bases, V lost 5 bases, and 4 bases had no gene match. The CDR3 is 15 residues long. The CDR3 loop is CASSLGQASTDTQYF. CDR3 DNA (partial): TGTGCCAGCAGCCTGGGACAGGCGAGCACAGATACG.

To note about this clone: The sequence runs out 3 residues before the end of the CDR3; the remainder is reconstructed from the germline J gene. V gene TRBV5-6 combines with J gene TRBJ2-7; 8 bases match TRBD1. V dropped 2 bases and J dropped 4; count of bases not matched to a gene: 5. This CDR3 region has 14 residues. Germline CDR1 SGHDT, CDR2 YYEEEE. The CDR3 region is CASSFQTGVYEQYF. The CDR3 DNA, read in part, is TGTGCCAGCAGCTTCCAGACAGGGGTTTACGAG.